The 18 T cell receptor beta chains given below trace back to one sample, sequenced in a study of blood T cell repertoires in COVID-19. Generated by immunoSEQ multiplex PCR, the TCRdb table keeps only in-frame clones and is missing some. The sample lists 100,000 to 150,000 clones; roughly 79% were seen once. Material: peripheral blood. These receptors all stem from a human donor in a cohort sampled during active COVID-19.

The rearrangement joins TRBV6-5 to TRBJ2-7; tentative D call: TRBD2 (6 bases). CDR1 and CDR2 from the germline V gene are MNHEY and SVGAGI. V was pared by 4 bases and J by 5 bases, with 6 bases between. This CDR3 is built from 11 residues. The CDR3 nucleotides read TGTGCCAGCAGTTCGGGGGACGAGCAGTACTTC. Amino acid sequence: CASSSGDEQYF.

The chain recombines TRBV29-1 with TRBJ2-1; maybe TRBD1 (6 bases). V lost 6 bases and J 9 bases, leaving 18 bases between the germline ends. Germline values: CDR1 SQVTM, CDR2 ANQGSEA. This CDR3 is built from 13 residues. In DNA, the CDR3 is TGCAGCGTGAGTCACAGGGTCGCTGGTGAGCAGTTCTTC. Encoded protein: CSVSHRVAGEQFF.

This clone has a handful of counts. The chain links TRBV4-3 to TRBJ1-1; D is perhaps TRBD1 (6 bases). Germline loops: CDR1 LGHNA, CDR2 YSLEER. Trimming took off 3 bases at V and 0 bases at J, with 20 bases between the two ends. The CDR3 totals 18 residues. The CDR3 region is CASSQQGGGGPMNTEAFF. For the CDR3, the DNA is TGCGCCAGCAGCCAGCAGGGTGGGGGCGGCCCCATGAACACTGAAGCTTTCTTT.

The chain recombines TRBV20-1 with TRBJ2-3, with D unclear. The CDR3 contains 11 residues. The germline V gene has CDR1 DFQATT and CDR2 SNEGSKA (reference sequence). Trimming shortened V by 3 bases and J by 6 bases, and 7 bases separated the two germline ends. In nucleotides, the CDR3 is TGCAGTGCTAGTCTTATTGATACGCAGTATTTT. Its protein is CSASLIDTQYF.

V is TRBV6-6 and J is TRBJ1-5, with 8 nucleotides matching TRBD1. The V segment lost 8 bases and the J segment 7 bases; nucleotides outside the gene matches: 7. Looked up from germline, CDR1 is MNHNY and CDR2 is SVGAGI (reference sequence). The CDR3 loop spans 13 amino acids. The CDR3 spells CASGTGGDQPQHF. DNA of the CDR3: TGTGCCAGCGGTACAGGGGGAGACCAGCCCCAGCATTTT.

This clone was recorded a few times. The chain combines TRBV18 with TRBJ1-1; D not resolved. V dropped 1 base and J dropped 1 base, with 10 bases sitting between them. The CDR3 sequence is 15 residues long. The V gene's germline CDR1 is KGHSH and CDR2 LQKENI. The CDR3 is CASSPLVGPNTEAFF. The CDR3 nucleotides are TGTGCCAGCTCACCACTTGTGGGCCCGAACACTGAAGCTTTCTTT. The full variable domain, completed using reference TRBV18 and TRBJ1-1, is NAGVMQNPRHLVRRRGQEARLRCSPMKGHSHVYWYRQLPEEGLKFMVYLQKENIIDESGMPKERFSAEFPKEGPSILRIQQVVRGDSAAYFCASSPLVGPNTEAFFGQGTRLTVV.

The rearrangement joins TRBV7-9 to TRBJ1-5, with unresolved D. Germline loops: CDR1 SEHNR, CDR2 FQNEAQ (reference sequence). This CDR3 comprises 13 residues. V lost 5 bases, J lost 4 bases, and 9 bases lay in between. For the CDR3, the DNA is TGTGCCAGCAGCCCAAACACGAATCAGCCCCAGCATTTT. Protein sequence: CASSPNTNQPQHF.

This chain uses TRBV7-9 with TRBJ2-2; possible D gene TRBD2, 6 bases. V was trimmed by 5 bases and J by 0 bases, leaving 10 bases between them. This CDR3 comprises 15 residues. CDR1 is SEHNR and CDR2 is FQNEAQ in the germline V gene (reference sequence). The chain's CDR3 is CASSGGLPNTGELFF. The CDR3 bases are TGTGCCAGCAGCGGGGGACTCCCGAACACCGGGGAGCTGTTTTTT. The full variable domain, its missing parts supplied by reference TRBV7-9 and TRBJ2-2, is DTGVSQNPRHKITKRGQNVTFRCDPISEHNRLYWYRQTLGQGPEFLTYFQNEAQLEKSRLLSDRFSAERPKGSFSTLEIQRTEQGDSAMYLCASSGGLPNTGELFFGEGSRLTVL.

V gene TRBV27 combines with J gene TRBJ2-1; 11 bases line up with TRBD2. The CDR3 length is 18 residues. CDR1 is MNHEY and CDR2 is SMNVEV in the germline V gene (reference sequence). V shed 7 bases and J 5 bases; nucleotides not matched to a gene: 16. The CDR3 spells CASITSGGGTSGNNEQFF. CDR3 in DNA: TGTGCCAGCATCACCTCCGGGGGGGGGACTAGCGGAAACAATGAGCAGTTCTTC.

The chain has TRBV6-6 and TRBJ1-3; D may be TRBD1 (6 bases). Between the trimmed V and J ends, which lost 7 bases and 1 base, there was a span of 17 bases. The CDR3 is made up of 16 amino acids. CDR1 is MNHNY, CDR2 SVGAGI, per germline (reference sequence). The CDR3 DNA sequence: TGTGCCAGCAATGGCCGCGACGGACAGTCTGGAAACACCATATATTTT. Translation gives CASNGRDGQSGNTIYF.

The chain links TRBV11-2 to TRBJ2-2, with D perhaps matching TRBD1 (5 bases). The germline gives CDR1 SGHAT, CDR2 FQNNGV. The CDR3 sequence is 14 residues long. V lost 2 bases and J lost 6, with 10 bases in between. The CDR3 bases are TGTGCCAGCAGCTTACCAGGGTGGGCCGGGGAGCTGTTTTTT. This encodes CASSLPGWAGELFF.

This clone has a handful of counts. The chain combines TRBV5-4 with TRBJ2-3; 8 bases agree with TRBD1. The CDR3 contains 14 residues. J lost 1 base, V lost 4 bases, and 2 bases had no gene match. Germline V CDR1 and CDR2: SGHNT, YYREEE (reference sequence). The CDR3 DNA reads as TGTGCCAGCAGCCAGGACAGGGGCACAGATACGCAGTATTTT. Its translation is CASSQDRGTDTQYF.

The chain carries TRBV20-1 and TRBJ1-2; possible D gene TRBD1, 5 bases. V lost 4 bases and J lost 6, with 12 bases in between. CDR1 is DFQATT, CDR2 SNEGSKA, per germline (reference sequence). The CDR3 length is 12 residues. CDR3 nucleotides: TGCAGTGCTATTGACAGTTCCGATGGCTACACCTTC. Encoded protein: CSAIDSSDGYTF.

The chain links TRBV28 to TRBJ2-1; 12 bases line up with TRBD2. Looked up from germline, CDR1 is MDHEN and CDR2 is SYDVKM. The junction had 5 bases not matched to a gene; V was cut back by 5 bases and J by 3 bases. The CDR3 extends over 16 amino acids. DNA of the CDR3: TGTGCCAGCAGTCCAGGACTAGCGGGACGCTACAATGAGCAGTTCTTC. This codes for CASSPGLAGRYNEQFF.

The chain recombines TRBV27 with TRBJ1-4; D is ambiguous. This CDR3 spans 19 amino acids. Trimming removed 3 bases from V and 0 bases from J, with 20 bases in between. The V gene's germline CDR1 is MNHEY and CDR2 SMNVEV (reference sequence). This chain's CDR3 is CASSFGRRGRRATNEKLFF. CDR3 nucleotides: TGTGCCAGCAGTTTCGGACGAAGAGGGCGGAGGGCAACTAATGAAAAACTGTTTTTT.

This chain connects TRBV9 to TRBJ2-5; TRBD2 agrees at 12 bases. The CDR3 runs to 17 residues. The junction had 12 bases not matched to a gene; V was cut back by 4 bases and J by 5 bases. CDR1 SGDLS and CDR2 YYNGEE come from the germline V gene. The CDR3 sequence: CASSPGASGGAVETQYF. The CDR3 DNA is TGTGCCAGCAGCCCCGGGGCTAGCGGGGGGGCGGTCGAGACCCAGTACTTC. Full variable domain (remainder filled in from reference TRBV9 and TRBJ2-5): DSGVTQTPKHLITATGQRVTLRCSPRSGDLSVYWYQQSLDQGLQFLIQYYNGEERAKGNILERFSAQQFPDLHSELNLSSLELGDSALYFCASSPGASGGAVETQYFGPGTRLLVL.

This clone was observed a few times. V usage is TRBV19 and J usage is TRBJ1-5, with D hard to call. V was trimmed by 0 bases and J by 6 bases, leaving 12 bases between them. Germline assignment: CDR1 LNHDA and CDR2 SQIVND (reference sequence). The CDR3 covers 15 residues. The CDR3 sequence: CASSIDGHQSQPQHF. The DNA of the CDR3 is TGTGCCAGTAGTATAGATGGGCACCAGAGTCAGCCCCAGCATTTT.

This chain joins TRBV28 and TRBJ2-3; tentative D call: TRBD1 (6 bases). This CDR3 has 12 amino acids. Looked up from germline, CDR1 is MDHEN and CDR2 is SYDVKM. Trimming stripped 5 bases from V and 5 bases from J, with 8 bases between. The CDR3 sequence: CASSPRGDTQYF. In DNA form, the CDR3 reads TGTGCCAGCAGTCCCAGGGGAGATACGCAGTATTTT.